Following are 27 T cell receptor beta chains from one sample sequenced in a study of blood T cell repertoires in COVID-19. Here immunoSEQ multiplex PCR was the method, and the copy in TCRdb shows in-frame clones only, minus some. This sample has hundreds of thousands of clones, with about 85% found just once. Source material: PBMCs or T cells enriched from blood (not recorded which). Receptor source: a woman aged 45 to 65 who had recovered from COVID-19.

The rearrangement links TRBV4-3 to TRBJ2-5; TRBD2 agrees at 9 bases. The CDR3 spans 17 residues. Trimming removed 0 bases from V and 6 bases from J; junction bases left unmatched: 11. Germline CDR1 reads LGHNA; CDR2 reads YSLEER. The CDR3 DNA reads as TGCGCCAGCAGCCAAGATAATATAGCGGGAGAGGTAAAGACCCAGTACTTC. It codes for CASSQDNIAGEVKTQYF.

This chain connects TRBV6-5 to TRBJ2-1; 12 nucleotides match TRBD2. The trim removed 7 bases at V and 3 bases at J, leaving 4 bases unmatched. This CDR3 spans 15 amino acids. The V gene's germline CDR1 is MNHEY and CDR2 SVGAGI. The CDR3: CASKLAGGIYNEQFF. DNA of the CDR3: TGTGCCAGCAAACTAGCGGGAGGCATCTACAATGAGCAGTTCTTC.

V and J are TRBV28 and TRBJ1-5; D might be TRBD1 (5 bases). The CDR3 consists of 15 residues. The germline V and J ends were trimmed by 7 bases and 0 bases, with 13 bases remaining between them. The germline V gene has CDR1 MDHEN and CDR2 SYDVKM. CDR3 sequence reads: CASTRGKISNQPQHF. In DNA form, the CDR3 reads TGTGCCAGCACACGGGGGAAGATTAGCAATCAGCCCCAGCATTTT.

A remark on this clone: Compared with germline, one end of the junction differs, possibly owing to a read error. The CDR3 DNA sequence: TGTGCCAGCAGTGACTACGGGTCTTTAAACTTT. It specifies CASSDYGSLNF. The genes are TRBV2 and TRBJ1-1; unclear D gene. Germline loops: CDR1 SNHLY, CDR2 FYNNEI. The CDR3 runs 11 residues.

The V and J genes are TRBV29-1 and TRBJ2-3, with 10 bases fitting TRBD2. The ends lost 7 bases at V and 4 bases at J; junction bases unmatched: 8. This CDR3 region has 14 residues. CDR1 is SQVTM, CDR2 ANQGSEA, per germline. The CDR3 here is CSGGAGGVADTQYF. The DNA of the CDR3 is TGCAGCGGCGGAGCGGGAGGGGTCGCAGATACGCAGTATTTT.

About this clone: A junction boundary mismatches the germline segment, possibly from a read error. The chain couples TRBV30 to TRBJ1-6; 7 nucleotides match TRBD1. Germline lookup yields CDR1 GTSNPN and CDR2 SVGIG (reference sequence). This CDR3 region has 14 residues. The CDR3, as DNA: TGTGCTTGGAGGGACAGCGAATTTAATTCACCCCTCCACTTT. As protein: CAWRDSEFNSPLHF.

This chain joins TRBV7-9 and TRBJ1-4; no clear D. The germline V gene has CDR1 SEHNR and CDR2 FQNEAQ (reference sequence). This CDR3 is built from 15 residues. V lost 2 bases to trimming and J lost 0 bases, with 7 bases between them. This chain's CDR3 is CASSLNPTTNEKLFF. The CDR3 coding sequence is TGTGCCAGCAGCTTAAATCCTACAACTAATGAAAAACTGTTTTTT.

The gene calls are TRBV7-8 and TRBJ2-2, with 8 bases aligning to TRBD2. V lost 4 bases and J lost 6; bases outside the gene matches: 19. The CDR3 is 19 amino acids. Germline CDR1 and CDR2: SGHVS and FQNEAQ. Written as DNA, the CDR3 is TGTGCCAGCAGCTCCCCCAACAGAGCCGGGACTAGAGGGGCCGGGGAGCTGTTTTTT. Its protein is CASSSPNRAGTRGAGELFF.

The V and J genes are TRBV7-9 and TRBJ1-4; D not resolved. Trimming stripped 7 bases from V and 5 bases from J, with 14 bases between. Germline CDR1 is SEHNR and CDR2 is FQNEAQ (reference sequence). This CDR3 is built from 14 residues. The CDR3 reads CASNDWRENEKLFF. CDR3 in DNA: TGTGCCAGCAACGACTGGAGGGAGAATGAAAAACTGTTTTTT.

The CDR3 region has the DNA TGTGCCAGTAGTACTGAAGGAGGTAGAGGGAATTCACCCCTCCACTTT. Protein: CASSTEGGRGNSPLHF. The V gene is TRBV19, the J gene TRBJ1-6; D is unresolved. This CDR3 is 16 amino acids long. Germline CDR1 LNHDA, CDR2 SQIVND (reference sequence). Trimming pared 4 bases from V and 7 bases from J, leaving 17 bases between.

Notes on this clone: The identical CDR3 is also encoded by other nucleotide sequences in the sample. J is TRBJ1-5 and V is TRBV6-5; D gene uncertain. The CDR3 has 14 residues. V lost 0 bases to trimming and J lost 2 bases, with 5 bases between them. Germline-derived CDR1 and CDR2 are MNHEY and SVGAGI. CDR3 DNA sequence: TGTGCCAGCAGTTACTCGAGGGGCAATCAGCCCCAGCATTTT. It yields the protein CASSYSRGNQPQHF.

V gene TRBV28 combines with J gene TRBJ1-5; D is perhaps TRBD1 (5 bases). Germline V lookup: CDR1 MDHEN, CDR2 SYDVKM. V shed 10 bases and J shed 1 base, with 17 bases lying between them. The CDR3 covers 15 residues. As DNA, the CDR3 is TGTGCCACCAGGGCGGGGCAGGGCAGCAATCAGCCCCAGCATTTT. Its translation is CATRAGQGSNQPQHF.

The CDR3, as DNA: TGTGCCACCAGCAGAGAAACAACGAATCAGCCCCAGCATTTT. As protein: CATSRETTNQPQHF. V gene TRBV15 combines with J gene TRBJ1-5; D is ambiguous. CDR3 length: 14 residues. From germline, CDR1 is LNHNV and CDR2 YYDKDF (reference sequence). The V end was cut by 0 bases, the J end by 4 bases, with 7 bases between. The entire variable domain, with the rest obtained from reference TRBV15 and TRBJ1-5, is as follows: DAMVIQNPRYQVTQFGKPVTLSCSQTLNHNVMYWYQQKSSQAPKLLFHYYDKDFNNEADTPDNFQSRRPNTSFCFLDIRSPGLGDTAMYLCATSRETTNQPQHFGDGTRLSIL.

J is TRBJ1-6 and V is TRBV5-4; D is undetermined. The germline gives CDR1 SGHNT, CDR2 YYREEE (reference sequence). The CDR3 length is 14 residues. V lost 4 bases and J lost 1, with 6 bases in between. For the CDR3, the DNA is TGTGCCAGCAGCCCGCGGTCCTATAATTCACCCCTCCACTTT. It specifies CASSPRSYNSPLHF.

The CDR3 nucleotides read TGTGCCAGCAGTTTCGGCGGGAGTTCCTCCTACGAGCAGTACTTC. Protein sequence: CASSFGGSSSYEQYF. This chain uses TRBV28 with TRBJ2-7, with TRBD2 matching 7 bases. Germline trimming cut 3 bases from V and 0 bases from J; bases unmatched to any gene: 5. CDR1 is MDHEN and CDR2 is SYDVKM in the germline V gene. The CDR3 totals 15 residues.

V is TRBV9 and J is TRBJ2-1, with unresolved D. Trimming took 3 bases from V and 5 from J, leaving 3 bases between them. This CDR3 is 11 amino acids long. Germline V CDR1 and CDR2: SGDLS, YYNGEE. The DNA of the CDR3 is TGTGCCAGCAGCGATAACAATGAGCAGTTCTTC. Protein: CASSDNNEQFF.

A single count supports this clone. V usage is TRBV4-2 and J usage is TRBJ2-5; 8 nucleotides agree with TRBD1. CDR1 is LGHNA, CDR2 YNFKEQ, per germline. The J segment lost 2 bases and the V segment lost 0 bases, leaving 5 bases of the junction unmatched. This CDR3 is 16 amino acids long. The CDR3 DNA follows: TGTGCCAGCAGCCAAGATGGGACAGGAGTGCAAGAGACCCAGTACTTC. Its translation is CASSQDGTGVQETQYF.

The rearrangement joins TRBV7-3 to TRBJ2-1; 7 nucleotides line up with TRBD2. Germline V lookup: CDR1 SGHTA, CDR2 FQGTGA. The CDR3 has 16 amino acids. The ends lost 5 bases at V and 7 bases at J; junction bases unmatched: 14. The CDR3 bases are TGTGCCAGCAGCCCGGTGGCGGGAGCGGGAATGAATGAGCAGTTCTTC. Protein: CASSPVAGAGMNEQFF.

V is TRBV11-2 and J is TRBJ1-1, with 7 bases identical to TRBD1. Germline V lookup: CDR1 SGHAT, CDR2 FQNNGV. V was clipped by 5 bases and J by 0 bases; unmatched bases: 9. The CDR3 extends over 16 amino acids. CDR3 coding DNA: TGTGCCAGCAGCCCGGGACCGGGACAGATGAACACTGAAGCTTTCTTT. Residues: CASSPGPGQMNTEAFF.

V is TRBV7-8 and J is TRBJ2-1, with TRBD2 matching over 12 bases. Germline V gene data show CDR1 as SGHVS and CDR2 as FQNEAQ. Losses at the gene ends were 6 bases for V and 7 bases for J; bases not matched to a gene: 4. This CDR3 region has 14 residues. The CDR3 coding sequence is TGTGCCAGCAGTTCCGGGACTAGCGGGAATGAGCAGTTCTTC. It codes for CASSSGTSGNEQFF.

The gene calls are TRBV6-4 and TRBJ2-7; 7 nucleotides agree with TRBD2. CDR1 and CDR2 (germline): MRHNA, SNTAGT. CDR3 length: 13 amino acids. The J segment lost 9 bases and the V segment lost 0 bases, leaving 5 bases of the junction unmatched. For the CDR3, the DNA is TGTGCCAGCAGTGACTCGAGTGGGACTATGCAGTACTTC. Its translation: CASSDSSGTMQYF.

This sequence joins TRBV5-4 and TRBJ1-4, with no clear D. The CDR3 totals 14 residues. Germline V gene lookup returns CDR1 SGHNT and CDR2 YYREEE (reference sequence). V lost 3 bases and J lost 5, with 11 bases in between. CDR3 bases: TGTGCCAGCAGCTCTAATAGAGGAAATGAAAAACTGTTTTTT. It encodes CASSSNRGNEKLFF.

V and J are TRBV11-2 and TRBJ1-1; D call uncertain. The CDR3 totals 16 residues. The V end was cut by 0 bases, the J end by 2 bases, with 13 bases between. Germline assignment: CDR1 SGHAT and CDR2 FQNNGV. CDR3 coding DNA: TGTGCCAGCAGCTTAGATGGGAGTGGATTTAACACTGAAGCTTTCTTT. Protein product: CASSLDGSGFNTEAFF.

The genes are TRBV2 and TRBJ1-2; TRBD1 aligns across 7 bases. The trim removed 4 bases at V and 7 bases at J, leaving 9 bases unmatched. The CDR3 is 14 residues long. Germline lookup yields CDR1 SNHLY and CDR2 FYNNEI. Here the CDR3 reads CASSGSAGGSGYTF. The CDR3 DNA reads TGTGCCAGCAGTGGATCGGCAGGGGGTTCTGGCTACACCTTC.

The V and J genes are TRBV29-1 and TRBJ2-2, with 7 bases that match TRBD2. Germline CDR1 and CDR2: SQVTM and ANQGSEA. The CDR3 contains 16 residues. V lost 4 bases, J lost 2 bases, and 10 bases stayed unmatched. The DNA for the CDR3 is TGCAGCGTTGGTGGGGGGGGACCACACAACACCGGGGAGCTGTTTTTT. This sequence encodes CSVGGGGPHNTGELFF.

The V and J genes are TRBV19 and TRBJ2-1; 11 positions match TRBD2. V shed 6 bases and J 7 bases; nucleotides not matched to a gene: 5. The germline CDR1 and CDR2 sequences are LNHDA and SQIVND (reference sequence). This CDR3 has 14 residues. CDR3 DNA: TGTGCCAGTAGAAGGACTAGCGGGTTTAATGAGCAGTTCTTC. Encoded protein: CASRRTSGFNEQFF.

The chain is built from TRBV5-1 and TRBJ2-2, with a possible D match to TRBD1 (5 bases). This CDR3 is built from 16 residues. The V gene's germline CDR1 is SGHRS and CDR2 YFSETQ. V was trimmed by 2 bases and J by 1 base, leaving 12 bases between them. The CDR3 protein is CASSFFAGRNTGELFF. The CDR3, as DNA: TGCGCCAGCAGCTTCTTTGCAGGGCGGAACACCGGGGAGCTGTTTTTT.